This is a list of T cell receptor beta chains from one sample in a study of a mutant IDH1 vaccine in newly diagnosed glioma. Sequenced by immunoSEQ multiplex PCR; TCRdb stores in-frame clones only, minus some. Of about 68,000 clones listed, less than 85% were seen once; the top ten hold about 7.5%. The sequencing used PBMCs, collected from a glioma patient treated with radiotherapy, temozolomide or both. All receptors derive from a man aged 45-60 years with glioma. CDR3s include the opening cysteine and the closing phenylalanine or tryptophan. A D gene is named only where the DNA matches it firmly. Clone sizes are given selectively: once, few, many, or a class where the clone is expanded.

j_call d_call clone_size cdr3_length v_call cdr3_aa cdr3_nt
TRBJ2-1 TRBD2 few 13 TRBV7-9 CASSSRGSHEQFF TGTGCCAGCAGCTCGCGGGGGAGCCATGAGCAGTTCTTC
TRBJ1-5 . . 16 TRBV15 CATSRDLPTNNQPQHF TGTGCCACCAGCAGAGATCTACCGACAAACAATCAGCCCCAGCATTTT
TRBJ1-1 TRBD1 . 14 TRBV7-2 CASTSGTGSTEAFF TGTGCCAGCACCTCAGGGACAGGGAGCACTGAAGCTTTCTTT
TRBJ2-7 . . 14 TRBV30 CAWSVEDSSYEQYF TGTGCCTGGAGTGTGGAGGACTCCTCCTACGAGCAGTACTTC
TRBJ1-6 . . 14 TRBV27 CASRGGTFGSPLHF TGTGCCAGCAGGGGCGGGACCTTTGGATCACCCCTCCACTTT
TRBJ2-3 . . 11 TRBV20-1 CSASPTDTQYF TGCAGTGCTAGTCCAACAGATACGCAGTATTTT
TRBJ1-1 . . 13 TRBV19 CASSISSRIEAFF TGTGCCAGTAGTATATCGTCTCGGATTGAAGCTTTCTTT
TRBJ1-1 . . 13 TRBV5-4 CASSSRDATEAFF TGTGCCAGCAGCTCGCGGGACGCCACTGAAGCTTTCTTT
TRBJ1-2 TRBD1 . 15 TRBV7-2 CASSPGTGGNYGYTF TGTGCCAGCAGCCCCGGGACAGGGGGAAACTATGGCTACACCTTC
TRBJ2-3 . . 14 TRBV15 CATSRDLGADTQYF TGTGCCACCAGCAGAGATCTGGGGGCGGATACGCAGTATTTT
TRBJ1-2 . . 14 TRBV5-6 CASSFLGQVYGYTF TGTGCCAGCAGCTTTCTGGGGCAAGTCTATGGCTACACCTTC
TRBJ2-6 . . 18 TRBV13 CASSLGDRRRAGANVLTF TGTGCCAGCAGCTTGGGTGACAGAAGGAGAGCTGGGGCCAACGTCCTGACTTTC
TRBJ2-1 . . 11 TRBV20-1 CSAEAGHEQFF TGCAGTGCCGAGGCCGGCCATGAGCAGTTCTTC
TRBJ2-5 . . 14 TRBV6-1 CASSGAREVETQYF TGTGCCAGCAGTGGGGCAAGGGAAGTGGAGACCCAGTACTTC
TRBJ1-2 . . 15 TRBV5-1 CASSRNREVDYGYTF TGCGCCAGCAGCAGAAACAGGGAGGTGGACTATGGCTACACCTTC